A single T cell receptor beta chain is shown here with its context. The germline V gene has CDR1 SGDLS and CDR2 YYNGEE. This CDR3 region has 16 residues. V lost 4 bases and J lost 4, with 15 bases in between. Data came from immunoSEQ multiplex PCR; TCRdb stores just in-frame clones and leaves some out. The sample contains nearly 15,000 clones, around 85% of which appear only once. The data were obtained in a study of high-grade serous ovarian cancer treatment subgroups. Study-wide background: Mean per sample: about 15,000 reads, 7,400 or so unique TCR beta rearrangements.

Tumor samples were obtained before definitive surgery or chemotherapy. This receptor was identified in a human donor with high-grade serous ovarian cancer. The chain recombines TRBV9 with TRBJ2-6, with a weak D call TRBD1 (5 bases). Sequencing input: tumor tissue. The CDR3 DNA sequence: TGTGCCAGCAGCTTCCGACAGTCCTCCGGGGCCAACGTCCTGACTTTC. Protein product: CASSFRQSSGANVLTF.